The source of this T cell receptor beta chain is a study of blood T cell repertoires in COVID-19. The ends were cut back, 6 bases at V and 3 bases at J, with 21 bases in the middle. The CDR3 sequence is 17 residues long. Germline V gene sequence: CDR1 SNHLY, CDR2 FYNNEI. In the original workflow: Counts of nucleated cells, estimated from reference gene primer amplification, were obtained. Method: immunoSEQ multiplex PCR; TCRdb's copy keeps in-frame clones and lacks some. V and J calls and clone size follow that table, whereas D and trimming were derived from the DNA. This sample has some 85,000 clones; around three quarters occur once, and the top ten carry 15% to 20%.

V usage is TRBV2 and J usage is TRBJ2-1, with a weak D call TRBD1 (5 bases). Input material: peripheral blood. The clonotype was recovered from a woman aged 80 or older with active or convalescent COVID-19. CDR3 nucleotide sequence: TGTGCCAGCAGGAGCGTGCCCGGCGGACAACGCTACAATGAGCAGTTCTTC. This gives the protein CASRSVPGGQRYNEQFF. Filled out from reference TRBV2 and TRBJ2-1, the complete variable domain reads EPEVTQTPSHQVTQMGQEVILRCVPISNHLYFYWYRQILGQKVEFLVSFYNNEISEKSEIFDDQFSVERPDGSNFTLKIRSTKLEDSAMYFCASRSVPGGQRYNEQFFGPGTRLTVL.